This TCR beta chain was retrieved from a study of blood T cell repertoires in COVID-19. The overall study: COVID-19 samples, acute and convalescent, were from the United States, Italy and Spain. Sample material is recorded as cDNA or gDNA derived from T cells, B-cell-depleted T cells, or PBMCs.

The length of the CDR3 is 18 residues. V was cut by 4 bases and J by 3 bases, with 22 bases left in between. Looked up from germline, CDR1 is SGHRS and CDR2 is YFSETQ. Original methodology: Reference gene primer amplification yielded estimated nucleated cell counts. Profiling relied on immunoSEQ multiplex PCR, and the TCRdb table lists in-frame clones only, not all of them. V, J and clone size are taken as reported in that table, and D and trimming were inferred from the DNA itself. Of 210,000 or so clones listed, 65% to 85% are singletons. This chain links TRBV5-1 with TRBJ2-2; possible D gene TRBD2, 6 bases. The receptor's source is a woman over 75 with acute or convalescent COVID-19. What was sequenced was peripheral blood. The CDR3 is CASSRAGGAQIYTGELFF. Written as DNA, the CDR3 is TGCGCCAGCAGCAGGGCCGGGGGAGCGCAAATCTACACCGGGGAGCTGTTTTTT.